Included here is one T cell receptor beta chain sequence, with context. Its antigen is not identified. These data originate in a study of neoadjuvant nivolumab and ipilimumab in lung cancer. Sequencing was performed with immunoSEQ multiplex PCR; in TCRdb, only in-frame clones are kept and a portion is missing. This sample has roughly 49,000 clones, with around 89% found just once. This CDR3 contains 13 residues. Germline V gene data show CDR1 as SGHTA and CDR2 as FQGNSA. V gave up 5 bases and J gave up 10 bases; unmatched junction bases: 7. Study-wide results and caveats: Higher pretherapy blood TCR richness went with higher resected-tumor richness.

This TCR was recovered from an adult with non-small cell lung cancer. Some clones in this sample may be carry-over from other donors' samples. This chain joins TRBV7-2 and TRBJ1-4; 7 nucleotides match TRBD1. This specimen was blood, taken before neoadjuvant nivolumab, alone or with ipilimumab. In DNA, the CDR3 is TGTGCCAGCAGCCGAGGGGGCTGGGGAAAACTGTTTTTT. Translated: CASSRGGWGKLFF. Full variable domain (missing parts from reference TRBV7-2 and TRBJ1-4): GAGVSQSPSNKVTEKGKDVELRCDPISGHTALYWYRQSLGQGLEFLIYFQGNSAPDKSGLPSDRFSAERTGGSVSTLTIQRTQQEDSAVYLCASSRGGWGKLFFGSGTQLSVL.